This T cell receptor beta chain was profiled in a study of response to subunit inactivated influenza vaccine. Study conclusions and caveats: The authors put forward the suggestion that each seasonal influenza vaccination may bring in only a limited number of new T cells.

MiXCR was run by TCRdb on the RT-PCR reads, yielding one entry per CDR3 protein. The sample has roughly 710,000 distinct CDR3 sequences, 14% seen once. Regarding this clonotype: Antigen: not known.

Germline V gene sequence: CDR1 DFQATT, CDR2 SNEGSKA (reference sequence). CDR3 size: 15 residues. V gave up 3 bases and J gave up 5 bases, with 20 bases separating them. This sequence joins TRBV20-1 and TRBJ2-7; D might be TRBD2 (6 bases). The source is a man aged 50 to 59 who received an inactivated influenza vaccine. Specimen: PBMCs from blood, collected approximately 15 days before vaccination. CDR3 amino acids: CSASGRTTRSNEQYF. DNA for the CDR3: TGCAGTGCTAGTGGGAGGACCACACGGAGCAACGAGCAGTACTTC.